At least ten counts were recorded for the clone carrying this T cell receptor beta chain. The antigen is unknown. This entry is derived from a study of neurological immune-mediated disorders. Findings and limits, study-wide: There were no CDR3 amino acid sequences shared by expanded clones across subjects, a result suggesting private repertoires in all groups. Whereas HTLV-1-associated myelopathy showed the most TCR clonal expansion, multiple sclerosis showed the least, with levels below those of healthy controls.

CDR1 SGHVS and CDR2 FQNEAQ come from the germline V gene. V lost 5 bases to trimming and J lost 4 bases, with 12 bases between them. The CDR3 has 14 amino acids. The unsorted libraries were produced from 2 million PBMCs held at -80 C. The cDNA was synthesized by 5'RACE incorporating 10-nucleotide random UMIs. From the 5' RACE reads, TCRdb called clonotypes with MiXCR, one entry per CDR3 protein. The table lists around 70,000 distinct CDR3 sequences, 2.5% to 4% of them singletons. What was sequenced was PBMCs. The TCR sequence derives from a woman aged 45-60 years with multiple sclerosis. This chain joins TRBV7-8 and TRBJ1-5; a weak D match, TRBD1 (6 bases). As DNA, the CDR3 is TGTGCCAGCAGCGACGGGACACCTAATCAGCCCCAGCATTTT. Protein product: CASSDGTPNQPQHF.